The rows below give T cell receptor beta chains drawn from one sample of a study of HIV-infected patients and healthy controls. TCRdb recomputed calls from the 5' RACE reads with MiXCR, one row per CDR3 protein. Seen here are under 70,000 distinct CDR3 sequences, 15% to 20% observed once, and the top ten hold 1.4% to 1.5%. The specimen was CD4+ T cells from blood. These TCRs come from a human donor in good health. The CDR3 runs from the conserved cysteine through the conserved F or W. A D gene is named only where the DNA matches it firmly. Rows give clone size only sometimes, using once, few, many, or a class for an expanded clone.

CASSYGGGGGSNQPQHF | TGTGCCAGCAGTTACGGTGGGGGGGGCGGAAGCAATCAGCCCCAGCATTTT | TRBV6-6 | . | TRBJ1-5 | few | 17
CSVEDRGRNTDTQYF | TGCAGCGTTGAAGATCGGGGGCGCAACACAGATACGCAGTATTTT | TRBV29-1 | . | TRBJ2-3 | few | 15
CASSYLQGKSKAPQFF | TGTGCCAGCAGTTACCTACAGGGGAAGAGTAAGGCCCCGCAGTTCTTC | TRBV6-6 | TRBD1 | TRBJ2-1 | many | 16
CASSFSGQGSSYEQYF | TGTGCCAGCAGCTTCTCCGGACAGGGGAGCTCCTACGAGCAGTACTTC | TRBV5-6 | TRBD1 | TRBJ2-7 | few | 16
CASSPGLLMADTQYF | TGCGCCAGCAGCCCCGGACTATTGATGGCAGATACGCAGTATTTT | TRBV5-1 | . | TRBJ2-3 | . | 15
CASSLGDPNQPQHF | TGCGCCAGCAGCTTAGGGGACCCCAATCAGCCCCAGCATTTT | TRBV5-1 | . | TRBJ1-5 | . | 14
CASSLTGGNTIYF | TGTGCCAGCAGCCTGACAGGTGGAAACACCATATATTTT | TRBV11-3 | . | TRBJ1-3 | few | 13
CASSYSNYEQYF | TGTGCCAGCAGTTACTCGAACTACGAGCAGTACTTC | TRBV6-5 | . | TRBJ2-7 | few | 12
CASSPSGGVGAFF | TGTGCCAGCTCACCCTCGGGCGGCGTAGGCGCTTTCTTT | TRBV18 | . | TRBJ1-1 | many | 13
CASSPQGTWETQYF | TGTGCCAGCTCACCACAGGGGACTTGGGAGACCCAGTACTTC | TRBV18 | . | TRBJ2-5 | many | 14
CASSRDRGRAGTTYEQYF | TGTGCCAGCAGCCGGGACAGGGGAAGAGCGGGGACTACCTACGAGCAGTACTTC | TRBV2 | TRBD1 | TRBJ2-7 | many | 18
CASTKHRTEPVPYEQYF | TGTGCCAGCACCAAGCACAGGACCGAGCCGGTTCCCTACGAGCAGTACTTC | TRBV12-3/TRBV12-4 | . | TRBJ2-7 | few | 17
CASSLETGPEAFF | TGTGCCAGCAGCTTAGAGACAGGTCCTGAAGCTTTCTTT | TRBV7-9 | . | TRBJ1-1 | . | 13
CASITPMGDTGELFF | TGTGCCAGCATTACCCCCATGGGGGACACCGGGGAGCTGTTTTTT | TRBV6-2/TRBV6-3 | . | TRBJ2-2 | many | 15
CASSQTGTYGYTF | TGCGCCAGCAGCCAAACAGGGACCTATGGCTACACCTTC | TRBV4-3 | . | TRBJ1-2 | many | 13
CASSRGTSGGDYEQYF | TGTGCCAGCAGCCGCGGGACTAGCGGGGGGGACTACGAGCAGTACTTC | TRBV7-6 | TRBD2 | TRBJ2-7 | . | 16
CASSPGRWADTGELFF | TGTGCCAGCAGCCCCGGGAGGTGGGCTGACACCGGGGAGCTGTTTTTT | TRBV5-4 | TRBD2 | TRBJ2-2 | . | 16
CAIRDRVQGEQYF | TGTGCCATACGGGACAGGGTGCAAGGGGAGCAGTACTTC | TRBV10-3 | TRBD1 | TRBJ2-7 | many | 13
CSARNGSRGEAFF | TGCAGTGCTAGAAACGGGTCGCGAGGGGAGGCTTTCTTT | TRBV20-1 | . | TRBJ1-1 | few | 13
CASSGTGAKNIQYF | TGTGCCAGCAGCGGTACAGGAGCCAAAAACATTCAGTACTTC | TRBV5-4 | . | TRBJ2-4 | once | 14
CASSLGGQGMSGYTF | TGTGCCAGCAGTTTAGGGGGACAGGGGATGAGTGGCTACACCTTC | TRBV12-3/TRBV12-4 | TRBD1 | TRBJ1-2 | few | 15
CASSWTGRSGGYTF | TGTGCCAGCAGCTGGACAGGGAGGTCTGGGGGCTACACCTTC | TRBV5-6 | TRBD1 | TRBJ1-2 | many | 14
CASSLGGVGGTAAFF | TGTGCCAGCAGCTTAGGGGGAGTAGGGGGCACCGCGGCTTTCTTT | TRBV7-9 | TRBD1 | TRBJ1-1 | many | 15
CASRLARGTNTGELFF | TGTGCCAGCAGATTAGCCAGGGGGACGAACACCGGGGAGCTGTTTTTT | TRBV13 | TRBD1 | TRBJ2-2 | many | 16
CASSELWDEQYF | TGCGCCAGCAGTGAGTTATGGGACGAGCAGTACTTC | TRBV10-1 | . | TRBJ2-7 | many | 12
CASSLAGRIYNEQFF | TGTGCCAGCAGCTTAGCGGGTAGAATCTACAATGAGCAGTTCTTC | TRBV7-9 | . | TRBJ2-1 | once | 15
CASSLWQADTQYF | TGTGCCAGCAGTTTATGGCAAGCAGATACGCAGTATTTT | TRBV11-2 | . | TRBJ2-3 | many | 13
CASSAPGDQETQYF | TGTGCCAGCAGCGCGCCGGGAGACCAAGAGACCCAGTACTTC | TRBV25-1 | . | TRBJ2-5 | many | 14
CSAGRPGARTNTLYF | TGCAGTGCTGGACGGCCCGGGGCTAGAACGAATACGCTGTATTTT | TRBV20-1 | . | TRBJ2-3 | few | 15
CAWSPDSHTEAFF | TGTGCCTGGAGTCCGGACAGCCACACTGAAGCTTTCTTT | TRBV30 | . | TRBJ1-1 | many | 13
CASSPTDRAEQYF | TGTGCCAGCAGCCCCACGGACAGGGCCGAGCAGTACTTC | TRBV3-1 | TRBD1 | TRBJ2-7 | many | 13
CASSIGTAQNTEAFF | TGTGCCAGTAGTATCGGGACAGCCCAGAACACTGAAGCTTTCTTT | TRBV19 | TRBD1 | TRBJ1-1 | few | 15
CASSQEYWAGVASPLHF | TGCGCCAGCAGCCAAGAATATTGGGCAGGGGTGGCTTCACCCCTCCACTTT | TRBV4-3 | . | TRBJ1-6 | . | 17
CASSSRSAFYNQPQHF | TGTGCCAGTAGTAGCCGCAGTGCCTTTTACAATCAGCCCCAGCATTTT | TRBV19 | . | TRBJ1-5 | . | 16
CASSIDPGGGTYNEQFF | TGTGCCAGTAGTATAGATCCAGGGGGGGGGACTTACAATGAGCAGTTCTTC | TRBV19 | . | TRBJ2-1 | . | 17
CASSLEALAGLLSYNEQFF | TGTGCCAGCAGCTTAGAGGCACTAGCGGGACTTCTCTCCTACAATGAGCAGTTCTTC | TRBV7-6 | TRBD2 | TRBJ2-1 | . | 19
CSAREGRGTDTQYF | TGCAGTGCCCGGGAGGGCCGTGGCACAGATACGCAGTATTTT | TRBV20-1 | TRBD2 | TRBJ2-3 | . | 14
CSAEKVRFARHRPGDTQYF | TGCAGTGCGGAGAAGGTCCGGTTCGCCCGGCACCGCCCGGGAGATACGCAGTATTTT | TRBV20-1 | . | TRBJ2-3 | . | 19
CASRTRTGRHGGANVLTF | TGTGCCAGCAGAACAAGGACAGGACGACATGGTGGGGCCAACGTCCTGACTTTC | TRBV6-2/TRBV6-3 | TRBD1 | TRBJ2-6 | many | 18
CASSQWSGGTSTGELFF | TGCGCCAGCAGCCAGTGGTCCGGGGGAACGAGCACCGGGGAGCTGTTTTTT | TRBV4-1 | . | TRBJ2-2 | many | 17
CASSFGGDGSPLHF | TGTGCCAGCAGCTTTGGCGGGGACGGTTCACCCCTCCACTTT | TRBV7-3 | . | TRBJ1-6 | . | 14
CSAKGASGSTDTQYF | TGCAGTGCTAAAGGTGCTAGCGGTAGCACAGATACGCAGTATTTT | TRBV20-1 | TRBD2 | TRBJ2-3 | few | 15
CASSAQSTTNEKLFF | TGTGCCAGCAGCGCCCAATCTACAACTAATGAAAAACTGTTTTTT | TRBV7-2 | . | TRBJ1-4 | many | 15
CSPQGRLTEAFF | TGCAGTCCCCAGGGGCGCCTGACTGAAGCTTTCTTT | TRBV29-1 | . | TRBJ1-1 | few | 12
CASSDFRRSRWTDTQYF | TGTGCCAGCAGTGACTTTCGGCGTTCGCGCTGGACAGATACGCAGTATTTT | TRBV6-1 | . | TRBJ2-3 | . | 17
CASSLQDRGGGTEAFF | TGTGCCAGCAGCCTCCAGGACAGGGGAGGCGGCACTGAAGCTTTCTTT | TRBV7-6 | TRBD1 | TRBJ1-1 | once | 16
CSVGDTLYGYTF | TGCAGCGTTGGGGACACACTCTATGGCTACACCTTC | TRBV29-1 | . | TRBJ1-2 | . | 12
CASSPQGSVVAGELFF | TGCGCCAGCAGCCCACAGGGATCGGTTGTCGCCGGGGAGCTGTTTTTT | TRBV5-1 | . | TRBJ2-2 | many | 16